The entry below gives a single T cell receptor (beta chain) sequence along with its context. In this sample, this clone turned up a few times. It has no known antigen specificity. The record has no base qualities; no much larger clone is one base away. Whole blood was collected in K2EDTA tubes by collaborating institutions according to the institutions' own protocols. For TCRbeta analysis, collaborators shipped samples in one of three forms: frozen whole blood, isolated PBMCs, or DNA extracted from either of those sample types. TCRbeta CDR3 regions were amplified from genomic DNA using the immunoSEQ Assay, a bias-controlled multiplex PCR. Per the original workflow: The number of nucleated cells in each sample was estimated by amplification of reference gene primers within the assay. To quantify the absolute abundance of each unique TCRbeta CDR3 rearrangement, sequence reads were collapsed and filtered. For each sample, productive Simpson clonality was calculated as the square root of Simpson's diversity index across productive rearrangements. In its TCRdb copy, this immuneACCESS table keeps in-frame sequences only and misses some clones. Where compared with another copy, unresolved V genes explain less than half of these, and the others have no known cause. Clone size and V and J calls were adopted from that table, with D and trimming inferred from the DNA. Across this sample there are roughly 200,000 clones, with 81% seen only once. The top ten clonotypes cover about 7.4% of the sample.

The germline V gene specifies MNHEY as CDR1 and SVGAGI as CDR2. The CDR3 goes from the cysteine to the phenylalanine over 14 residues. The kept DNA is CDR3 alone, 42 bases in frame from the first base. Trimming leaves V shorter by 5 bases and J shorter by 4 bases, with the junction holding 3 bases beyond the gene matches. The data were obtained in a study of blood T cell repertoires in COVID-19 (dated by TCRdb to 2018 to 2020). Regarding the study in general: Samples covering the acute and convalescent phases of COVID-19 were provided by collaborators in the United States, Italy and Spain. The material from the prospective study consisted of cDNA or gDNA derived from T cells, B-cell-depleted T cells, or PBMCs. Samples were obtained from the ongoing ImmuneRACE study (first 160 participants) and from approximately 1,200 subjects provided by 6 global collaborators. A de-identified subject ID, COVID-19 status, age in years and sex were almost always included in the sample metadata. The dataset comprised deeply sampled blood TCRbeta repertoires from subjects exposed to, actively infected with, or recovered from COVID-19. A freely available public database, intended as a resource for researchers studying the immune response to SARS-CoV-2, is where the repertoires were released. Where available, HLA class I and class II types were taken from metadata supplied by the sample provider and were not determined by assay-based typing. Beyond this particular receptor, the publication reports: How much clinical and demographic metadata was included differed by source and by participant, and the metadata was provided uncurated.

The receptor comes from an elderly woman with acute or convalescent COVID-19. Specimen: peripheral blood. The chain was built from TRBV6-5 and TRBJ2-1; TRBD2 lines up with 9 middle nucleotides. Read as DNA, the sequence is TGTGCCAGCAGTCGACTAGCGGCTTACAATGAGCAGTTCTTC. Translation gives CASSRLAAYNEQFF.